The present TCR beta chain was sequenced within a study of blood T cells in healthy people across ages. A second about 6 to 11 cycle PCR used barcoded and J-beta primers. TCRdb reprocessed the 5' RACE reads with MiXCR, giving one entry per CDR3 protein. This repertoire shows 550,000 to 750,000 distinct CDR3 sequences, over 20% found once; its top ten account for 3% to 4.5%. The CDR3 length is 14 residues. Trimming cost V 2 bases and J 5 bases, with 11 bases left between them. The chain links TRBV12-3 or TRBV12-4 to TRBJ2-3, with D possibly matching TRBD1 (5 bases). This TCR came from a man between 70 and 80 years old in good health. What was sequenced was blood. CDR3 in DNA: TGTGCCAGCAGTTTATTTGGCAGGGAAGATACGCAGTATTTT. Translating it yields CASSLFGREDTQYF.